These 14 T cell receptor beta chains were sequenced from one sample in a study of T-cell reconstitution after alpha-beta-depleted transplantation in children. Preparation of the TCRbeta library used unique molecular identifiers. TCRdb independently ran MiXCR on the PCR reads; one entry per CDR3 protein. The sample records fewer than 700,000 distinct CDR3 sequences, around 23% being singletons. The source was PBMCs, mostly from graft donor cells, collected 360 days after TCRalphabeta/CD19-depleted stem cell transplant. The receptor set was obtained from a boy in the first two years of life who had a stem cell transplant for acute myeloid leukemia, so the T cells may come from the graft donor.

CDR3 protein: CATSGSTGMLGNQPQHF. The DNA of the CDR3 is TGTGCCACCAGCGGATCGACAGGGATGTTGGGCAATCAGCCCCAGCATTTT. V gene TRBV15 combines with J gene TRBJ1-5; 7 bases line up with TRBD1. V trimming: 5 bases; J trimming: 2 bases; junction bases outside the gene matches: 12. CDR3 length: 17 residues. CDR1 is LNHNV, CDR2 YYDKDF, per germline (reference sequence).

The V gene is TRBV7-6, the J gene TRBJ1-3; D perhaps matches TRBD1 (5 bases). The germline V and J ends were trimmed by 1 base and 0 bases, with 13 bases remaining between them. The length of the CDR3 is 17 residues. Germline CDR1 is SGHVS and CDR2 is FNYEAQ. CDR3 DNA: TGTGCCAGCAGCTTAGTGGGACTCCCTTCCTCTGGAAACACCATATATTTT. Translation gives CASSLVGLPSSGNTIYF.

V is TRBV28 and J is TRBJ2-2; 8 bases match TRBD1. V was clipped by 7 bases and J by 2 bases; unmatched bases: 9. There are 16 residues in the CDR3. CDR1 MDHEN and CDR2 SYDVKM come from the germline V gene. CDR3 DNA: TGTGCCAGCACCCCGGGGGACAGGACCAACACCGGGGAGCTGTTTTTT. This encodes CASTPGDRTNTGELFF.

This clonotype turned up a few times. V and J are TRBV2 and TRBJ2-3; 11 positions match TRBD2. CDR3 length: 14 residues. Germline CDR1 is SNHLY and CDR2 is FYNNEI. Trimming at V came to 9 bases and at J to 5 bases, leaving 7 bases not matched to a gene. The CDR3 region is CASTSLAGEDTQYF. Here the CDR3 DNA reads TGTGCCAGTACTTCACTAGCGGGGGAAGATACGCAGTATTTT.

This clonotype was recorded at least ten times. The genes are TRBV5-6 and TRBJ2-7, with D possibly TRBD1 on 6 matching bases. CDR3 length: 13 amino acids. Germline CDR1 is SGHDT and CDR2 is YYEEEE. Trimming took off 5 bases at V and 2 bases at J, with 11 bases between the two ends. CDR3 nucleotide sequence: TGTGCCAGCAGGCGGACAGAACCCTACGAGCAGTACTTC. Its translation is CASRRTEPYEQYF.

This clonotype was detected many times. The chain is built from TRBV29-1 and TRBJ2-7; D may be TRBD1 or TRBD2 (5 bases each). The ends were cut back, 4 bases at V and 3 bases at J, with 13 bases in the middle. The CDR3 runs 13 residues. Germline assignment: CDR1 SQVTM and CDR2 ANQGSEA. The CDR3 sequence is CSVVTGTDYEQYF. CDR3 DNA sequence: TGCAGCGTTGTTACCGGGACGGACTACGAGCAGTACTTC.

This clonotype was observed at least ten times. The rearrangement uses TRBV28 and TRBJ1-1; D is ambiguous. Trimming removed 1 base from V and 1 base from J, with 13 bases in between. This CDR3 spans 16 amino acids. The germline V gene has CDR1 MDHEN and CDR2 SYDVKM. CDR3 sequence reads: CASSLYPTPKNTEAFF. The CDR3 DNA reads TGTGCCAGCAGTTTATATCCCACCCCGAAGAACACTGAAGCTTTCTTT.

This chain uses TRBV18 with TRBJ1-2; D is perhaps TRBD1 (5 bases). The V end was cut by 0 bases, the J end by 6 bases, with 8 bases between. Germline V gives CDR1 KGHSH, CDR2 LQKENI. The CDR3 consists of 13 residues. The CDR3 DNA follows: TGTGCCAGCTCACCACCGGTAGGGGATGGCTACACCTTC. It yields the protein CASSPPVGDGYTF.

This chain joins TRBV5-6 and TRBJ2-6; 7 nucleotides match TRBD1. Trimming removed 3 bases from V and 5 bases from J; junction bases left unmatched: 17. This CDR3 has 19 amino acids. Germline CDR1 and CDR2: SGHDT and YYEEEE. The CDR3 spells CASSSSGQLGERWANVLTF. The CDR3 coding sequence is TGTGCCAGCAGCTCCTCGGGACAGCTGGGTGAAAGATGGGCCAACGTCCTGACTTTC. The whole variable domain, remainder taken from reference TRBV5-6 and TRBJ2-6, is DAGVTQSPTHLIKTRGQQVTLRCSPKSGHDTVSWYQQALGQGPQFIFQYYEEEERQRGNFPDRFSGHQFPNYSSELNVNALLLGDSALYLCASSSSGQLGERWANVLTFGAGSRLTVL.

This clonotype was recorded at least ten times. V gene TRBV29-1 combines with J gene TRBJ1-1, with a weak D call TRBD1 (6 bases). V lost 4 bases to trimming and J lost 6 bases, with 15 bases between them. The CDR3 spans 13 residues. Germline V gene lookup returns CDR1 SQVTM and CDR2 ANQGSEA. The CDR3 here is CSVAAGAWSEAFF. CDR3 DNA sequence: TGCAGCGTTGCCGCGGGGGCCTGGTCTGAAGCTTTCTTT.

This clonotype appeared a few times. J is TRBJ2-3 and V is TRBV20-1; D is perhaps TRBD1 (6 bases). This CDR3 is 13 amino acids long. Germline V gene lookup returns CDR1 DFQATT and CDR2 SNEGSKA (reference sequence). V lost 8 bases, J lost 1 base, and 13 bases lay in between. CDR3: CSRLRQGTDTQYF. The CDR3 DNA follows: TGCAGTCGGTTACGACAGGGCACAGATACGCAGTATTTT.

This clonotype came up a few times. The CDR3 here is CSVGTPPNGYTF. The CDR3 coding sequence is TGCAGCGTCGGGACACCCCCCAATGGCTACACCTTC. V and J are TRBV29-1 and TRBJ1-2, with a weak D call TRBD1 (6 bases). V lost 6 bases, J lost 6 bases, and 14 bases lay in between. Germline-derived CDR1 and CDR2 are SQVTM and ANQGSEA. The CDR3 runs 12 residues.

The sample holds many counts of this clonotype. The rearrangement joins TRBV5-1 to TRBJ1-3, with D possibly TRBD1 on 5 matching bases. V was trimmed by 2 bases and J by 0 bases, leaving 9 bases between them. Per germline, CDR1 SGHRS and CDR2 YFSETQ. CDR3 length: 15 amino acids. The CDR3 DNA reads TGCGCCAGCAGCTTTGGTGGGACCTCTGGAAACACCATATATTTT. Encoded protein: CASSFGGTSGNTIYF.

There are a few counts of this clonotype. The chain employs TRBV6-5 and TRBJ2-3; D might be TRBD1 (5 bases). The length of the CDR3 is 17 residues. V was shortened by 0 bases and J by 4 bases, with 17 bases between the two germline ends. Per the germline V gene, CDR1 is MNHEY and CDR2 is SVGAGI. CDR3 in amino acids: CASSYSIGAGLADTQYF. CDR3 bases: TGTGCCAGCAGTTACTCGATAGGGGCAGGGCTCGCAGATACGCAGTATTTT.